The 18 T cell receptor beta chains in this list originate from one sample, sequenced in a study of blood T cells in healthy people across ages. Primers used in a second PCR of about 7 to 12 cycles were a sample-barcoded 5' primer and a J-beta primer mix. MiXCR, run by TCRdb on the 5' RACE reads, gives a single entry per CDR3 protein. Of 600,000 to 800,000 distinct CDR3 sequences in the sample, approximately 52% were seen once. Sequencing was performed on blood. These receptors were obtained from a woman older than 75 in good health.

This clonotype appeared many times. The chain couples TRBV7-2 to TRBJ2-5, with D possibly matching TRBD2 (7 bases). The CDR3 extends over 17 amino acids. The germline V gene encodes CDR1 SGHTA and CDR2 FQGNSA. The V and J ends lost 5 bases and 2 bases respectively, with 21 bases between them. The CDR3 DNA reads as TGTGCCAGCAGCCCGTATTCCCGGCGGGGGCCGCAAGAGACCCAGTACTTC. This translates into CASSPYSRRGPQETQYF.

This clonotype was recorded only once. Mismatch with germline at one junction end may stem from a read error. This chain connects TRBV20-1 to TRBJ2-7; D possibly uses TRBD1 or TRBD2 (5 bases each). In germline, CDR1 is DFQATT, CDR2 SNEGSKA (reference sequence). CDR3 length: 18 residues. The CDR3 bases are TGCAATGCTAGAGGGCAGGGTGGGTTGTATATCTTCTCCTACGAGCAGTACTTC. It codes for CNARGQGGLYIFSYEQYF.

The genes are TRBV20-1 and TRBJ1-6; D gene unclear. V lost 2 bases and J 4 bases, leaving 9 bases between the germline ends. CDR1 is DFQATT, CDR2 SNEGSKA, per germline (reference sequence). This CDR3 has 14 amino acids. The CDR3 loop is CSARPGSYNSPLHF. The DNA of the CDR3 is TGCAGTGCTAGACCCGGCAGTTATAATTCACCCCTCCACTTT.

This clonotype was counted ten times or more. V usage is TRBV5-1 and J usage is TRBJ2-3; 7 bases line up with TRBD2. This CDR3 region has 17 residues. Germline V gene data show CDR1 as SGHRS and CDR2 as YFSETQ. The J segment lost 4 bases and the V segment lost 2 bases, leaving 13 bases of the junction unmatched. CDR3 sequence (DNA): TGCGCCAGCAGCTTCCTGAATCCGGGAGGACGGTCAGATACGCAGTATTTT. Amino acid sequence: CASSFLNPGGRSDTQYF. Based on the CDR3 plus reference TRBV5-1 and TRBJ2-3, the full variable domain is KAGVTQTPRYLIKTRGQQVTLSCSPISGHRSVSWYQQTPGQGLQFLFEYFSETQRNKGNFPGRFSGRQFSNSRSEMNVSTLELGDSALYLCASSFLNPGGRSDTQYFGPGTRLTVL.

Concerning this clonotype itself: Given a much more abundant clone one base away, this may be a read error. CDR3 loop: CASSQDVGSGNQPQHF. The DNA for the CDR3 is TGTGCCAGCAGCCAAGACGTGGGGTCAGGCAATCAGCCCCAGCATTTT. The chain carries TRBV4-2 and TRBJ1-5; D ambiguous. The CDR3 covers 16 residues. Trimming shortened V by 0 bases and J by 2 bases, and 11 bases separated the two germline ends. The germline V gene encodes CDR1 LGHNA and CDR2 YNFKEQ.

This clonotype was picked up a small number of times. As DNA, the CDR3 is TGTGCCAGCAGCCGTAAGAGGAGGACCGGGGAGCTGTTTTTT. Amino acids: CASSRKRRTGELFF. The V and J genes are TRBV7-2 and TRBJ2-2; D may be TRBD2 (5 bases). Per germline, CDR1 SGHTA and CDR2 FQGNSA. V dropped 5 bases and J dropped 5 bases, with 12 bases sitting between them. This CDR3 has 14 amino acids.

This clonotype appeared many times. The V and J genes are TRBV10-3 and TRBJ2-5; D gene uncertain. This CDR3 has 14 amino acids. V lost 2 bases and J lost 5, with 12 bases in between. The germline CDR1 and CDR2 sequences are ENHRY and SYGVKD. The CDR3 DNA sequence: TGTGCCATCAGTGAGGACCCGAGAAGGGAGACCCAGTACTTC. Its protein product is CAISEDPRRETQYF.

Concerning this clonotype: A much larger clone sits a single nucleotide away, making a read error possible. The J gene is TRBJ2-5, the V gene TRBV5-1, with a tentative D call TRBD1 (6 bases). This CDR3 has 15 residues. V was shortened by 1 base and J by 2 bases, with 12 bases between the two germline ends. Germline CDR1 and CDR2: SGHRS and YFSETQ. CDR3 DNA: TGCGCCAGCAGCTTGTCTTCAGGGGAACAAGAGACCCAGTACTTC. Residues: CASSLSSGEQETQYF.

The chain links TRBV13 to TRBJ2-5, with D tentatively TRBD2 (6 bases). The DNA end lines up better with TRBJ2-7; the J call may be wrong. CDR3 length: 13 amino acids. Germline V gives CDR1 PRHDT, CDR2 FYEKMQ (reference sequence). As DNA, the CDR3 is TGTGCCAGCAGCCCCGGGACTTACTACGAGCAGTACTTC. It encodes CASSPGTYYEQYF.

The rearrangement uses TRBV28 and TRBJ1-2, with 10 positions matching TRBD1. Germline values: CDR1 MDHEN, CDR2 SYDVKM. The CDR3 consists of 15 residues. With 4 bases clipped from V and 5 bases from J, the junction kept 7 bases outside the gene matches. CDR3 in amino acids: CASSSLGQGDYGYTF. The CDR3 DNA reads TGTGCCAGCAGTTCACTAGGACAGGGGGATTATGGCTACACCTTC.

This clonotype has ten or more counts. This chain links TRBV25-1 with TRBJ2-5, with TRBD2 as a possible D gene (6 bases). From germline, CDR1 is MGHDK and CDR2 SYGVNS. The CDR3 is made up of 15 amino acids. V lost 3 bases to trimming and J lost 1 base, with 12 bases between them. In nucleotides, the CDR3 is TGTGCCAGCAGTGACCTAGCGAGACTCCAAGAGACCCAGTACTTC. Its translation is CASSDLARLQETQYF.

This clonotype was found many times. The chain employs TRBV7-6 and TRBJ2-7; possible D gene TRBD1, 6 bases. The CDR3 extends over 14 amino acids. The germline CDR1 and CDR2 sequences are SGHVS and FNYEAQ. V was clipped by 5 bases and J by 0 bases, with 11 bases between them. CDR3 sequence reads: CASSPDSSSYEQYF. For the CDR3, the DNA is TGTGCCAGCAGCCCGGACAGTTCCTCCTACGAGCAGTACTTC.

The rearrangement joins TRBV7-9 to TRBJ2-5; D is unclear. The germline CDR1 and CDR2 sequences are SEHNR and FQNEAQ (reference sequence). The CDR3 length is 14 residues. V was shortened by 1 base and J by 2 bases, with 8 bases between the two germline ends. The CDR3 DNA follows: TGTGCCAGCAGCTTAGGAGTTCTGCAAGAGACCCAGTACTTC. Protein product: CASSLGVLQETQYF.

V is TRBV7-9 and J is TRBJ2-1; 9 bases map to TRBD2. The J segment lost 5 bases and the V segment lost 5 bases, leaving 7 bases of the junction unmatched. The length of the CDR3 is 15 residues. Germline V gives CDR1 SEHNR, CDR2 FQNEAQ (reference sequence). In DNA form, the CDR3 reads TGTGCCAGCAGCCCCCAGCGGGGGGCCGACAATGAGCAGTTCTTC. This encodes CASSPQRGADNEQFF.

The V and J genes are TRBV4-2 and TRBJ2-2, with 12 positions matching TRBD2. The germline CDR1 and CDR2 sequences are LGHNA and YNFKEQ. The J segment lost 3 bases and the V segment lost 0 bases, leaving 5 bases of the junction unmatched. The CDR3 contains 18 residues. CDR3 in amino acids: CASSQDPSGRAYTGELFF. CDR3 coding DNA: TGTGCCAGCAGCCAAGATCCTAGCGGGAGGGCGTACACCGGGGAGCTGTTTTTT.

The rearrangement joins TRBV29-1 to TRBJ2-7; 7 nucleotides line up with TRBD2. V shed 4 bases and J 2 bases; nucleotides not matched to a gene: 5. The V gene's germline CDR1 is SQVTM and CDR2 ANQGSEA. The CDR3 covers 13 residues. This chain's CDR3 is CSVVGRETYEQYF. CDR3 DNA: TGCAGCGTTGTTGGGAGGGAGACCTACGAGCAGTACTTC.

The J gene is TRBJ2-7, the V gene TRBV5-1; D may be TRBD1 (5 bases). The J call is uncertain, as TRBJ2-5 better fits the DNA end. The length of the CDR3 is 15 residues. The germline V gene has CDR1 SGHRS and CDR2 YFSETQ. Here the CDR3 DNA reads TGCGCCAGCAGCGAAGTAGGGGATCTTGGTGAGACCCAGTACTTC. Translation: CASSEVGDLGETQYF.

The genes are TRBV3-1 and TRBJ2-5; a weak D match, TRBD1 (5 bases). CDR3 length: 15 residues. Trimming removed 4 bases at V and 0 bases at J, with 12 bases between. Germline CDR1 reads LGHDT; CDR2 reads YNNKEL (reference sequence). The CDR3 is CASSRPRGNQETQYF. DNA of the CDR3: TGTGCCAGCAGCCGACCAAGGGGCAACCAAGAGACCCAGTACTTC.